This TCR beta chain was sequenced during a study of Graves' ophthalmopathy and Graves' hyperthyroidism. From RNA, the CDR3 regions of TCR beta chains were amplified and sequenced. After a first-round RT-PCR with HTBI primers, a second-round multiplex PCR was run. TCRdb passed the multiplex PCR reads through MiXCR, listing each CDR3 protein once. This table has 150,000 to 200,000 distinct CDR3 sequences, 30% to 45% appearing once. For this clonotype: Its antigen remains unidentified.

Certain patients were not enrolled. These were patients with other autoimmune diseases, uncontrolled infections, pregnancy or lactation. PBMCs originated in 8.5 to 10 ml of fresh peripheral blood. V was pared by 3 bases and J by 5 bases, with 10 bases between. There are 13 residues in the CDR3. General study points: Ophthalmopathy was separated from stable hyperthyroidism by a 13-signature model with 87.88% sensitivity and approximately 79% specificity. At 70.59% sensitivity and approximately 72% specificity, the model predicted progression of the ophthalmopathy.

The origin of this receptor is a woman between 40 and 55 years old with Graves' ophthalmopathy. The material sequenced was peripheral blood. J is TRBJ2-5 and V is TRBV12-3 or TRBV12-4; D is possibly TRBD2 (7 bases). CDR3 protein: CASSLRGLETQYF. DNA for the CDR3: TGTGCCAGCAGTTTGCGGGGGCTGGAGACCCAGTACTTC.